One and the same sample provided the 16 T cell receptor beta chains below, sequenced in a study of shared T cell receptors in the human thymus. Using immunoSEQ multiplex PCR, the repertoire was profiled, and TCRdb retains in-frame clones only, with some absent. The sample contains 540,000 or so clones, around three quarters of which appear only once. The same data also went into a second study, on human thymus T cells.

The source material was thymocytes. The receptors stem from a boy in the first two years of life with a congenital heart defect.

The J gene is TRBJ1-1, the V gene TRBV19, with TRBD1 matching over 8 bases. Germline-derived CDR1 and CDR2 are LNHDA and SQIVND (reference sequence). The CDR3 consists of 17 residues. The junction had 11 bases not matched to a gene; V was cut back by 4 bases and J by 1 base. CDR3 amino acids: CASSTKSPGTGNTEAFF. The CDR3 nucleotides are TGTGCCAGTAGTACTAAGAGTCCCGGGACAGGGAACACTGAAGCTTTCTTT.

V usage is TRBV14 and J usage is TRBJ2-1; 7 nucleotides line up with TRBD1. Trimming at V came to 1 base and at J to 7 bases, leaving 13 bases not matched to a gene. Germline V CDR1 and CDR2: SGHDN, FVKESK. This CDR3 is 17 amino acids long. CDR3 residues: CASSQVSSQGVQNEQFF. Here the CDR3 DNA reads TGTGCCAGCAGCCAAGTTTCGTCGCAGGGGGTGCAGAATGAGCAGTTCTTC.

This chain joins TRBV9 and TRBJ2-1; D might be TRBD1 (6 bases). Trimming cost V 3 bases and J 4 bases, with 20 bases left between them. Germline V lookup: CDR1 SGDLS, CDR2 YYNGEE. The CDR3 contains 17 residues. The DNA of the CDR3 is TGTGCCAGCAGCGCTACCTCTACAGGGTCGCGATACAATGAGCAGTTCTTC. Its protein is CASSATSTGSRYNEQFF. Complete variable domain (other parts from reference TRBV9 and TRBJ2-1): DSGVTQTPKHLITATGQRVTLRCSPRSGDLSVYWYQQSLDQGLQFLIQYYNGEERAKGNILERFSAQQFPDLHSELNLSSLELGDSALYFCASSATSTGSRYNEQFFGPGTRLTVL.

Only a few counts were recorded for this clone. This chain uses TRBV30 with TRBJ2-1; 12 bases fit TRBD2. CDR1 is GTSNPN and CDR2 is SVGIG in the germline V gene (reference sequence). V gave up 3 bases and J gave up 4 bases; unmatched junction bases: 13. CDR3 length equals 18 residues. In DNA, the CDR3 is TGTGCCTGGAGCCCTAGCGGGAGGGCCCGGAGGAGGTACAATGAGCAGTTCTTC. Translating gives CAWSPSGRARRRYNEQFF.

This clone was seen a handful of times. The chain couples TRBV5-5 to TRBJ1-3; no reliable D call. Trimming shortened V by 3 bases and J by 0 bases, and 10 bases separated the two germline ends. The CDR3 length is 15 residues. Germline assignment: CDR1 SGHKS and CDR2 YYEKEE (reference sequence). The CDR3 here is CASSCDKSSGNTIYF. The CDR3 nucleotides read TGTGCCAGCAGCTGTGACAAGAGCTCTGGAAACACCATATATTTT.

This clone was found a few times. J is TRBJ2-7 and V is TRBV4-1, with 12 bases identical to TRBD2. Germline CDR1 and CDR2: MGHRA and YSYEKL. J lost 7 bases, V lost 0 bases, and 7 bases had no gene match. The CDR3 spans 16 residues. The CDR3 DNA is TGCGCCAGCAGCCAAGATCTCCCTAGCGGGAGGGCGGAGCAGTACTTC. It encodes CASSQDLPSGRAEQYF.

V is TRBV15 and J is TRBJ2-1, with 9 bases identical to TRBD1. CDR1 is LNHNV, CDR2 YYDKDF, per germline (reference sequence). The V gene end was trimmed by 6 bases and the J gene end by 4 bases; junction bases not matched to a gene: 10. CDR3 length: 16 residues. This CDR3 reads CATSEPKGQGYNEQFF. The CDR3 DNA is TGTGCCACCAGTGAACCCAAAGGACAGGGGTACAATGAGCAGTTCTTC. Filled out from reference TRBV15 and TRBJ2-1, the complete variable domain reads DAMVIQNPRYQVTQFGKPVTLSCSQTLNHNVMYWYQQKSSQAPKLLFHYYDKDFNNEADTPDNFQSRRPNTSFCFLDIRSPGLGDTAMYLCATSEPKGQGYNEQFFGPGTRLTVL.

The CDR3 region has the DNA TGTGCCAGCAGTGCCGGTCCCCTCTACAATGAGCAGTTCTTC. It translates to CASSAGPLYNEQFF. The chain employs TRBV6-4 and TRBJ2-1, with D hard to call. Germline V gives CDR1 MRHNA, CDR2 SNTAGT. Trimming took 4 bases from V and 3 from J, leaving 10 bases between them. This CDR3 has 14 residues.

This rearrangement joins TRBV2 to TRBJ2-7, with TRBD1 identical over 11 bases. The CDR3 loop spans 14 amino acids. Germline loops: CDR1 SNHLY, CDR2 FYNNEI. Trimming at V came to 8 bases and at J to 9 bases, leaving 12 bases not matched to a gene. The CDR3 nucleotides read TGTGCCAGCCGACACCGGGACAGGGGGGGTGGGCAGTACTTC. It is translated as CASRHRDRGGGQYF.

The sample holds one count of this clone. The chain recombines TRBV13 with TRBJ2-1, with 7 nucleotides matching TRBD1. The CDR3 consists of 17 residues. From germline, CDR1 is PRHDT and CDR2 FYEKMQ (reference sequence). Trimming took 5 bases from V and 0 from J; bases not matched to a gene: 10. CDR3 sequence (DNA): TGTGCCAGCAGCCTGAGGGGGCGGTGGAGCTCCTACAATGAGCAGTTCTTC. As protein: CASSLRGRWSSYNEQFF.

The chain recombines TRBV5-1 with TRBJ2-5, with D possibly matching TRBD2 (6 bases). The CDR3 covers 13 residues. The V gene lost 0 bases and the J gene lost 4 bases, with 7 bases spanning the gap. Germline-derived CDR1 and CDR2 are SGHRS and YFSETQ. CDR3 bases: TGCGCCAGCAGCTTGGGGGGAGGAGAGACCCAGTACTTC. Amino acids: CASSLGGGETQYF. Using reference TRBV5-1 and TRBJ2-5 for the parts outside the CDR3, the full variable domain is KAGVTQTPRYLIKTRGQQVTLSCSPISGHRSVSWYQQTPGQGLQFLFEYFSETQRNKGNFPGRFSGRQFSNSRSEMNVSTLELGDSALYLCASSLGGGETQYFGPGTRLLVL.

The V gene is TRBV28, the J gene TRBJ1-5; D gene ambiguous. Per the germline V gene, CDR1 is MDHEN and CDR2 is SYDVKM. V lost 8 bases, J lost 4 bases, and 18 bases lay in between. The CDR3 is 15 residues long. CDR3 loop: CASRPGKFTNQPQHF. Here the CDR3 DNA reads TGTGCCAGCCGGCCGGGGAAATTTACTAATCAGCCCCAGCATTTT.

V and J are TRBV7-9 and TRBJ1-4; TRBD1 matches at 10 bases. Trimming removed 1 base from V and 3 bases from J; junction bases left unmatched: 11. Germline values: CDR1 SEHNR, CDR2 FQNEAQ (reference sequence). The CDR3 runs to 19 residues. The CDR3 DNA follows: TGTGCCAGCAGCTTAGTGACAGGGGGCGACCGGAGATCTAATGAAAAACTGTTTTTT. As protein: CASSLVTGGDRRSNEKLFF.

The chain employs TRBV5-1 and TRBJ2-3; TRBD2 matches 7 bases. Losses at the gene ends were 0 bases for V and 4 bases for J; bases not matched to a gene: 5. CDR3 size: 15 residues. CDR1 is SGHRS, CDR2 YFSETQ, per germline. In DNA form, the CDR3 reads TGCGCCAGCAGCTTGGGACTAGCTAGCGCAGATACGCAGTATTTT. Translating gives CASSLGLASADTQYF.

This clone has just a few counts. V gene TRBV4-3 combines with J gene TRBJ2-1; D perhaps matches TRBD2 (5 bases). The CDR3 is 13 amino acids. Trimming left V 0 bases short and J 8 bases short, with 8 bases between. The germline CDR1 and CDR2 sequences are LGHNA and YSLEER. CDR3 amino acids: CASSQDKEDEQFF. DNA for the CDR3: TGCGCCAGCAGCCAAGATAAGGAGGATGAGCAGTTCTTC.

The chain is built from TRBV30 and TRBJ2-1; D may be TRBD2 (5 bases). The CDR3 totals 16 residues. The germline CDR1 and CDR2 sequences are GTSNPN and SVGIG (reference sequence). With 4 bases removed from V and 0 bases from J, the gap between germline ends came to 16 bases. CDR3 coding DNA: TGTGCCTGGACGGGCGTTGGGGAGTCCTCCTACAATGAGCAGTTCTTC. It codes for CAWTGVGESSYNEQFF.